The 22 T cell receptor beta chains below were found in one sample sequenced in a study of shared clonotypes between healthy human individuals. Naive CD8 isolation took CD45RO-negative cells positively selected for CCR7 and excluded terminally differentiated effector memory CD45RA+ cells. The table came from immunoSEQ multiplex PCR; TCRdb's copy has only in-frame clones and leaves some out. Of hundreds of thousands of clones in the sample, 80% to 95% were seen once. Sequenced: naive CD8+ T cells sorted from blood. The receptors come from a man aged 30 to 39 in good health.

The V call is TRBV7-9, the J call TRBJ1-4; 7 bases match TRBD1. The CDR3 spans 14 residues. Germline V gene data show CDR1 as SEHNR and CDR2 as FQNEAQ (reference sequence). The ends lost 8 bases at V and 5 bases at J; junction bases unmatched: 8. DNA of the CDR3: TGTGCCAGCGGGTTCAGGGGGGGCAATGAAAAACTGTTTTTT. Protein product: CASGFRGGNEKLFF.

This sequence joins TRBV7-9 and TRBJ2-7; D possibly corresponds to TRBD2 (6 bases). The CDR3 length is 14 residues. Looked up from germline, CDR1 is SEHNR and CDR2 is FQNEAQ (reference sequence). Trimming took off 5 bases at V and 0 bases at J, with 11 bases between the two ends. For the CDR3, the DNA is TGTGCCAGCAGCCCTCCGCGGGACTCCTACGAGCAGTACTTC. Its protein product is CASSPPRDSYEQYF. The full variable domain, with the rest looked up from reference TRBV7-9 and TRBJ2-7, is DTGVSQNPRHKITKRGQNVTFRCDPISEHNRLYWYRQTLGQGPEFLTYFQNEAQLEKSRLLSDRFSAERPKGSFSTLEIQRTEQGDSAMYLCASSPPRDSYEQYFGPGTRLTVT.

CDR3 sequence reads: CASSQDRGINYEQYF. The CDR3 bases are TGCGCCAGCAGCCAAGATCGGGGGATCAACTACGAGCAGTACTTC. J is TRBJ2-7 and V is TRBV4-3; possibly TRBD2 for D (6 bases). Germline CDR1 is LGHNA and CDR2 is YSLEER. V was shortened by 0 bases and J by 3 bases, with 12 bases between the two germline ends. The CDR3 covers 15 residues.

The chain uses TRBV28 and TRBJ2-5; D gene uncertain. CDR1 is MDHEN, CDR2 SYDVKM, per germline. The CDR3 covers 11 residues. Trimming stripped 8 bases from V and 5 bases from J, with 9 bases between. CDR3 coding DNA: TGTGCCAGCGGCTTTGGTGAGACCCAGTACTTC. Protein product: CASGFGETQYF. The whole variable domain, remainder taken from reference TRBV28 and TRBJ2-5, is DVKVTQSSRYLVKRTGEKVFLECVQDMDHENMFWYRQDPGLGLRLIYFSYDVKMKEKGDIPEGYSVSREKKERFSLILESASTNQTSMYLCASGFGETQYFGPGTRLLVL.

This sequence joins TRBV4-3 and TRBJ2-1; possibly TRBD2 for D (5 bases). V lost 0 bases and J lost 9, with 12 bases in between. CDR1 and CDR2 (germline): LGHNA, YSLEER. The CDR3 is 14 residues long. The CDR3 coding sequence is TGCGCCAGCAGCCAAGACAGGACTGCGGCTGAGCAGTTCTTC. Translation gives CASSQDRTAAEQFF.

The chain joins TRBV29-1 to TRBJ2-6, with D uncertain. There are 13 residues in the CDR3. CDR1 SQVTM and CDR2 ANQGSEA come from the germline V gene. V was clipped by 4 bases and J by 1 base, with 5 bases between them. The CDR3 bases are TGCAGCGTTGCCGGATCTGGGGCCAACGTCCTGACTTTC. This codes for CSVAGSGANVLTF.

V and J are TRBV6-9 and TRBJ2-3; D may be TRBD2 (6 bases). This CDR3 has 15 residues. The V gene lost 4 bases and the J gene lost 0 bases, with 11 bases spanning the gap. CDR1 is MNHGY, CDR2 SVAAGI, per germline. The CDR3 sequence: CASSFNRESTDTQYF. The CDR3 coding sequence is TGTGCCAGCAGTTTTAATCGGGAGAGCACAGATACGCAGTATTTT.

The J gene is TRBJ2-3, the V gene TRBV15, with TRBD1 as a possible D gene (5 bases). Germline V lookup: CDR1 LNHNV, CDR2 YYDKDF (reference sequence). Trimming cost V 3 bases and J 1 base, with 8 bases left between them. The CDR3 length is 14 residues. The CDR3, as DNA: TGTGCCACCAGCAGGGGCAGGGGCACAGATACGCAGTATTTT. Amino acid sequence: CATSRGRGTDTQYF.

This clone was seen many times. The J gene is TRBJ2-4, the V gene TRBV15; D not certain. V shed 3 bases and J shed 2 bases, with 11 bases lying between them. The CDR3 sequence is 15 residues long. In germline, CDR1 is LNHNV, CDR2 YYDKDF (reference sequence). The CDR3 DNA reads TGTGCCACCAGCAGCATAGTGCTTTCCAAAAACATTCAGTACTTC. It encodes CATSSIVLSKNIQYF.

The genes are TRBV7-8 and TRBJ2-1; 8 nucleotides align to TRBD2. Germline CDR1 reads SGHVS; CDR2 reads FQNEAQ. With 4 bases clipped from V and 6 bases from J, the junction kept 11 bases outside the gene matches. This CDR3 spans 16 amino acids. CDR3 nucleotide sequence: TGTGCCAGCAGCTACGGTCCGGGACTAGAGACCAATGAGCAGTTCTTC. Its translation is CASSYGPGLETNEQFF.

This sequence joins TRBV28 and TRBJ2-5; TRBD1 matches at 11 bases. The CDR3 runs 18 residues. Trimming removed 3 bases from V and 5 bases from J; junction bases left unmatched: 14. The germline CDR1 and CDR2 sequences are MDHEN and SYDVKM. The CDR3 sequence is CASSLPPLRDRGGETQYF. CDR3 in DNA: TGTGCCAGCAGTTTGCCCCCCTTGCGGGACAGGGGGGGGGAGACCCAGTACTTC.

The CDR3, as DNA: TGTGCCAGTAGTTCCTCCAGACTAGCAACTCTGTTTGAGCAGTTCTTC. Its protein is CASSSSRLATLFEQFF. The J gene is TRBJ2-1, the V gene TRBV19; TRBD2 aligns across 7 bases. Unmatched junction bases numbered 16, after V lost 5 bases and J lost 9 bases. The CDR3 is 16 residues long. Per the germline V gene, CDR1 is LNHDA and CDR2 is SQIVND (reference sequence).

The chain employs TRBV29-1 and TRBJ2-7; D not certain. CDR3 size: 13 residues. Germline V CDR1 and CDR2: SQVTM, ANQGSEA. Trimming removed 3 bases from V and 3 bases from J, with 12 bases in between. CDR3 sequence: CSVDKEGSYEQYF. In DNA, the CDR3 is TGCAGCGTTGACAAGGAAGGTAGCTACGAGCAGTACTTC.

The chain links TRBV6-1 to TRBJ2-7; no reliable D call. The CDR3 runs 12 residues. Germline V gene sequence: CDR1 MNHNS, CDR2 SASEGT. V shed 4 bases and J shed 6 bases, with 10 bases lying between them. In DNA form, the CDR3 reads TGTGCCAGCAGTGGAGGAAGTGCCGAGCAGTACTTC. The encoded protein is CASSGGSAEQYF.

The chain links TRBV28 to TRBJ2-7, with 8 nucleotides matching TRBD1. Germline-derived CDR1 and CDR2 are MDHEN and SYDVKM. J was trimmed by 7 bases and V by 5 bases; bases with no gene match: 10. This CDR3 region has 14 residues. The CDR3 bases are TGTGCCAGCAGTCGGGACAGGCCCTTGGGGGAGCAGTACTTC. This sequence encodes CASSRDRPLGEQYF.

The chain employs TRBV27 and TRBJ2-7; D unclear. The germline gives CDR1 MNHEY, CDR2 SMNVEV (reference sequence). Trimming left V 6 bases short and J 6 bases short, with 15 bases between. The CDR3 is 13 amino acids. The CDR3 sequence: CASSPSLPPEQYF. CDR3 in DNA: TGTGCCAGCAGCCCCTCTTTACCTCCCGAGCAGTACTTC.

The rearrangement links TRBV7-8 to TRBJ2-1; the D is unclear. Per the germline V gene, CDR1 is SGHVS and CDR2 is FQNEAQ. Trimming left V 5 bases short and J 8 bases short, with 22 bases between. The CDR3 covers 16 residues. The CDR3 coding sequence is TGTGCCAGCAGCACGTATACTACGGGCCTTGGGGATGAGCAGTTCTTC. It encodes CASSTYTTGLGDEQFF. The entire variable domain, with the rest obtained from reference TRBV7-8 and TRBJ2-1, is as follows: GAGVSQSPRYKVAKRGQDVALRCDPISGHVSLFWYQQALGQGPEFLTYFQNEAQLDKSGLPSDRFFAERPEGSVSTLKIQRTQQEDSAVYLCASSTYTTGLGDEQFFGPGTRLTVL.

This chain links TRBV7-9 with TRBJ2-7, with 8 bases matching TRBD1. The J segment lost 2 bases and the V segment lost 2 bases, leaving 8 bases of the junction unmatched. This CDR3 comprises 16 residues. The germline gives CDR1 SEHNR, CDR2 FQNEAQ (reference sequence). The CDR3 bases are TGTGCCAGCAGCTTAACCCAGGGGGCTCTTACCTACGAGCAGTACTTC. Amino acids: CASSLTQGALTYEQYF.

CDR3 residues: CASSVRGVTGELFF. CDR3 nucleotide sequence: TGTGCCAGTAGTGTGCGCGGGGTCACCGGGGAGCTGTTTTTT. J is TRBJ2-2 and V is TRBV19; a possible D gene is TRBD2 (6 bases). Germline values: CDR1 LNHDA, CDR2 SQIVND (reference sequence). This CDR3 is 14 amino acids long. Trimming removed 5 bases at V and 4 bases at J, with 11 bases between.

The genes are TRBV29-1 and TRBJ2-1; the D gene is possibly TRBD2 (6 bases). Trimming cost V 7 bases and J 4 bases, with 8 bases left between them. The CDR3 length is 11 residues. CDR1 is SQVTM, CDR2 ANQGSEA, per germline. The CDR3 DNA is TGCAGCGCCCGGGAGTACAATGAGCAGTTCTTC. This codes for CSAREYNEQFF.

As DNA, the CDR3 is TGTGCCACCAGCATACCTCCGGGACTAGCGGGCTACGAGCAGTACTTC. Translating gives CATSIPPGLAGYEQYF. The rearrangement joins TRBV15 to TRBJ2-7, with TRBD2 matching over 12 bases. The CDR3 covers 16 residues. Losses at the gene ends were 4 bases for V and 3 bases for J; bases not matched to a gene: 7. Germline V gives CDR1 LNHNV, CDR2 YYDKDF (reference sequence).

This clone has only a few counts. V and J are TRBV7-9 and TRBJ2-7, with D maybe TRBD2 (6 bases). CDR1 and CDR2 (germline): SEHNR, FQNEAQ (reference sequence). V was pared by 3 bases and J by 0 bases, with 9 bases between. The CDR3 consists of 14 residues. CDR3 region: CASSFRRDSYEQYF. The CDR3 nucleotides read TGTGCCAGCAGCTTTCGGCGGGACTCCTACGAGCAGTACTTC.